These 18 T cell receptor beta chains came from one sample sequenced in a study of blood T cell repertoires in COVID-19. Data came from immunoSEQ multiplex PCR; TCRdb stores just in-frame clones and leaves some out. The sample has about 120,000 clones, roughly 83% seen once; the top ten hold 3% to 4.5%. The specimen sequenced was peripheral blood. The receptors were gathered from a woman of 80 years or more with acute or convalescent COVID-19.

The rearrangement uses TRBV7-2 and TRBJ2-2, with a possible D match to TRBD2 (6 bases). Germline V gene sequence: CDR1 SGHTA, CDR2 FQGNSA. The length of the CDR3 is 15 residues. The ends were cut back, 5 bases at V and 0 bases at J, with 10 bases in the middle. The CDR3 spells CASSAAGANTGELFF. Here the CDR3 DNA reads TGTGCCAGCAGCGCAGCGGGCGCGAACACCGGGGAGCTGTTTTTT.

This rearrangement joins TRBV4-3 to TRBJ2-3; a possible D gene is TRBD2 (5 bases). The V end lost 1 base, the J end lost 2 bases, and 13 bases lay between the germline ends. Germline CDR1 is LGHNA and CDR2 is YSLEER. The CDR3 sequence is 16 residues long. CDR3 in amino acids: CASSQADSSDTDTQYF. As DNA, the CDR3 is TGCGCCAGCAGCCAAGCGGACTCCTCCGACACAGATACGCAGTATTTT.

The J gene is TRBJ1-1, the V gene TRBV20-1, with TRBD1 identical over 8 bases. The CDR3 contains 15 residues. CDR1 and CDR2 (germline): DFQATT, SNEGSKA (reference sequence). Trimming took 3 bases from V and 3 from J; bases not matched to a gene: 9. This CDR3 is CSASGQGGIDTEAFF. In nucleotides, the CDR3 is TGCAGTGCTAGTGGACAGGGTGGAATAGACACTGAAGCTTTCTTT.

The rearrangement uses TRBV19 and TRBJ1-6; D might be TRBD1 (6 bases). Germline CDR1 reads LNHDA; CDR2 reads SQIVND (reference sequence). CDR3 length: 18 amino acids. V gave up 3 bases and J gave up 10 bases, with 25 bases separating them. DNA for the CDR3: TGTGCCAGTAGTATCCCAAGGGGCCCCACAGGGATCAGATCACCCCTCCACTTT. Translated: CASSIPRGPTGIRSPLHF. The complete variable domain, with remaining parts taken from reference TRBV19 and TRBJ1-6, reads DGGITQSPKYLFRKEGQNVTLSCEQNLNHDAMYWYRQDPGQGLRLIYYSQIVNDFQKGDIAEGYSVSREKKESFPLTVTSAQKNPTAFYLCASSIPRGPTGIRSPLHFGNGTRLTVT.

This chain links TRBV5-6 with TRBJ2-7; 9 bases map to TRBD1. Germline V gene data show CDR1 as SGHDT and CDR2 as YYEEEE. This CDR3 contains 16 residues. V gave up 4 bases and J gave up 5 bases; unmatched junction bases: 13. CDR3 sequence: CASSHYRGQWSNEQYF. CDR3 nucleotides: TGTGCCAGCAGCCATTACAGGGGGCAATGGTCGAACGAGCAGTACTTC.

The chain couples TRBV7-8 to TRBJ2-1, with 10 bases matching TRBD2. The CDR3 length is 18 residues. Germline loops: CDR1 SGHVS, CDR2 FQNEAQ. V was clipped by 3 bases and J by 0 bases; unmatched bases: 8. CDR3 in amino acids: CASSLILAGWSSYNEQFF. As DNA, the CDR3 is TGTGCCAGCAGCTTGATACTAGCGGGATGGAGCTCCTACAATGAGCAGTTCTTC.

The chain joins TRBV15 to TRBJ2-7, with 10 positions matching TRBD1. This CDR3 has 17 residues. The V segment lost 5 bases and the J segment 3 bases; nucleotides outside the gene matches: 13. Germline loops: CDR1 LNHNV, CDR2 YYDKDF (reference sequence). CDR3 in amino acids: CATSDRDRGPFLYEQYF. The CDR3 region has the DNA TGTGCCACCAGCGACCGGGACAGGGGCCCTTTTCTCTACGAGCAGTACTTC.

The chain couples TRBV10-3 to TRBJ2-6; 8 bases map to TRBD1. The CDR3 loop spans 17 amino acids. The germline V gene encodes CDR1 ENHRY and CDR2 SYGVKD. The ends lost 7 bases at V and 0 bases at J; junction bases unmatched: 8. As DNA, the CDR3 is TGTGCCATCACAACCGGGACAGGATCCTCTGGGGCCAACGTCCTGACTTTC. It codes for CAITTGTGSSGANVLTF.

CDR3 sequence: CASSYSSVQQPQHF. The CDR3 DNA follows: TGTGCCAGCAGTTACTCCTCAGTTCAACAGCCCCAGCATTTT. The chain employs TRBV6-5 and TRBJ1-5, with unresolved D. The CDR3 length is 14 residues. CDR1 and CDR2 (germline): MNHEY, SVGAGI. Trimming took off 0 bases at V and 7 bases at J, with 10 bases between the two ends.

The DNA of the CDR3 is TGTGCCAGTAATAGCGGGGGCGGGACAGATACGCAGTATTTT. Translating gives CASNSGGGTDTQYF. V usage is TRBV2 and J usage is TRBJ2-3; 9 bases align to TRBD2. The CDR3 runs 14 residues. CDR1 and CDR2 (germline): SNHLY, FYNNEI. V lost 9 bases and J lost 3; bases outside the gene matches: 7. Combining the CDR3 with reference TRBV2 and TRBJ2-3 gives the whole variable domain EPEVTQTPSHQVTQMGQEVILRCVPISNHLYFYWYRQILGQKVEFLVSFYNNEISEKSEIFDDQFSVERPDGSNFTLKIRSTKLEDSAMYFCASNSGGGTDTQYFGPGTRLTVL.

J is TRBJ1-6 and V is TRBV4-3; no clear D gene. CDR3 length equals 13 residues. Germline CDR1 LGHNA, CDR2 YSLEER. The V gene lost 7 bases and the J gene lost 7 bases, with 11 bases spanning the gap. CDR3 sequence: CASTYEVNSPLHF. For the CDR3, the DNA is TGCGCCAGCACCTACGAGGTGAATTCACCCCTCCACTTT.

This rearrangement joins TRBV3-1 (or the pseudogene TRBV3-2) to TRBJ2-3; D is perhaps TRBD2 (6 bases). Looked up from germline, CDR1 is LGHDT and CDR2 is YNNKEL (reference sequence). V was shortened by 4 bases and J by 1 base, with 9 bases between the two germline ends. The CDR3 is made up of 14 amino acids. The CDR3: CASSRVAGTDTQYF. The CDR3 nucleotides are TGTGCCAGCAGCCGGGTAGCGGGCACAGATACGCAGTATTTT.

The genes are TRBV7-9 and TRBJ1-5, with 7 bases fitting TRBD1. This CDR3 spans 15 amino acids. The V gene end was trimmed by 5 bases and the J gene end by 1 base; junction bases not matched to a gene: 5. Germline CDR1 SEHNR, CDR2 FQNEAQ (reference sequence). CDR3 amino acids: CASSPGQASNQPQHF. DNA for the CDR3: TGTGCCAGCAGCCCTGGACAGGCCAGCAATCAGCCCCAGCATTTT. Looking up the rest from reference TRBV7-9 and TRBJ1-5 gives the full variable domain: DTGVSQNPRHKITKRGQNVTFRCDPISEHNRLYWYRQTLGQGPEFLTYFQNEAQLEKSRLLSDRFSAERPKGSFSTLEIQRTEQGDSAMYLCASSPGQASNQPQHFGDGTRLSIL.

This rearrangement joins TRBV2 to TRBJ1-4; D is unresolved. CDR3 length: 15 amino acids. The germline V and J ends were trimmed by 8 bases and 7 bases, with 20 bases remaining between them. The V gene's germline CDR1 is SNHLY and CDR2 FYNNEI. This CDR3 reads CASSPGGHRGEKLFF. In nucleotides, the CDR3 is TGTGCCAGCTCTCCGGGAGGCCACCGGGGTGAAAAACTGTTTTTT. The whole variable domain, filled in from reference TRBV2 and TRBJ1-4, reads EPEVTQTPSHQVTQMGQEVILRCVPISNHLYFYWYRQILGQKVEFLVSFYNNEISEKSEIFDDQFSVERPDGSNFTLKIRSTKLEDSAMYFCASSPGGHRGEKLFFGSGTQLSVL.

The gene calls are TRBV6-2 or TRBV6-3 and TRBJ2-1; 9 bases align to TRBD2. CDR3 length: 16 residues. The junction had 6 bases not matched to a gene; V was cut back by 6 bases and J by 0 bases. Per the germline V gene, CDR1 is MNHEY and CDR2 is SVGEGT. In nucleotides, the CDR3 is TGTGCCAGCAGCCCACTAGCGGGCAGCTCCTACAATGAGCAGTTCTTC. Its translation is CASSPLAGSSYNEQFF.

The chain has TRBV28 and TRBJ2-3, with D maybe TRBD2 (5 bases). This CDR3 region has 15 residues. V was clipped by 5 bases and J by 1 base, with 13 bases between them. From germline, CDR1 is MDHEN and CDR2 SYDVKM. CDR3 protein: CASSPRGSGTDTQYF. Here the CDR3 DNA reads TGTGCCAGCAGTCCCCGGGGTAGCGGCACAGATACGCAGTATTTT.

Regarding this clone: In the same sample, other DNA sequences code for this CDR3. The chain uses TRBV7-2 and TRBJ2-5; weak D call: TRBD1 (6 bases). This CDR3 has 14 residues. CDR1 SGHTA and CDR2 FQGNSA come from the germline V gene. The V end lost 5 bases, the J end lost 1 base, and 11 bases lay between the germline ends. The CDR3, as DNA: TGTGCCAGCAGCCCGACAGGACCCCAAGAGACCCAGTACTTC. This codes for CASSPTGPQETQYF.

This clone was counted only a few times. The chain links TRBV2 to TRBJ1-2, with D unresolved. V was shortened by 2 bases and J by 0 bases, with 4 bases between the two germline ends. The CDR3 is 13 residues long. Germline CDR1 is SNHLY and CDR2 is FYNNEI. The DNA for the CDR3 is TGTGCCAGCAGTGAACAGACTAACTATGGCTACACCTTC. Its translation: CASSEQTNYGYTF.